The clone carrying this T cell receptor (beta chain) was observed many times. Its specificity is unknown. The sample is drawn from a study of CD8 T cells in ankylosing spondylitis. TCRdb re-called the 5' RACE reads through MiXCR, storing one row per CDR3 protein. The repertoire has around 770,000 distinct CDR3 sequences, roughly 19% of them found once; the top ten carry around 20%. Germline CDR1 is SGHKS and CDR2 is YYEKEE (reference sequence). The CDR3 totals 13 residues. After removal of 4 bases from V and 5 bases from J, the junction contained 5 bases not matched to a gene. Study-wide results and limits: It appeared that ankylosing spondylitis blood was characterized by a TCR beta motif of several highly homologous variants.

The sequence derives from a male donor with ankylosing spondylitis. This sequence joins TRBV5-5 and TRBJ1-2, with 7 positions matching TRBD1. Sequenced input: blood, either unsorted or a sorted T cell fraction (not recorded which). The chain's CDR3 is CASSEGQVYGYTF. The DNA for the CDR3 is TGTGCCAGCAGCGAAGGACAGGTTTATGGCTACACCTTC.